This TCR beta chain was retrieved from a study of T cells in Graves' hyperthyroidism and ophthalmopathy. The study, taken as a whole, reports: The blood repertoire included most of the expanded thyroid clonotypes above 0.001.

This clonotype was observed at least ten times. Antigen unknown. Researchers defined stable Graves' hyperthyroidism as no ophthalmopathy progression within 18 months. Extraction of PBMCs used around 9.6 ml of fresh peripheral blood. TCR beta CDR3 region amplification was performed from RNA transcripts. HTBI primers drove first-round RT-PCR of the TCR CDR3. TCRdb passed the multiplex PCR reads through MiXCR, listing each CDR3 protein once. Seen here are some 400,000 distinct CDR3 sequences, approximately 19% observed once, and the top ten hold 3.7%. In germline, CDR1 is SGHTA, CDR2 FQGNSA. The CDR3 is 13 residues long. Trimming cost V 0 bases and J 6 bases, with 8 bases left between them.

This TCR came from a young woman with Graves' hyperthyroidism. The J gene is TRBJ1-2, the V gene TRBV7-2; D ambiguous. Sequences were obtained from blood. CDR3 in DNA: TGTGCCAGCAGCTTAGCGGGTTGGGATGGCTACACCTTC. Translation: CASSLAGWDGYTF. The complete variable domain, with remaining parts taken from reference TRBV7-2 and TRBJ1-2, reads GAGVSQSPSNKVTEKGKDVELRCDPISGHTALYWYRQSLGQGLEFLIYFQGNSAPDKSGLPSDRFSAERTGGSVSTLTIQRTQQEDSAVYLCASSLAGWDGYTFGSGTRLTVV.